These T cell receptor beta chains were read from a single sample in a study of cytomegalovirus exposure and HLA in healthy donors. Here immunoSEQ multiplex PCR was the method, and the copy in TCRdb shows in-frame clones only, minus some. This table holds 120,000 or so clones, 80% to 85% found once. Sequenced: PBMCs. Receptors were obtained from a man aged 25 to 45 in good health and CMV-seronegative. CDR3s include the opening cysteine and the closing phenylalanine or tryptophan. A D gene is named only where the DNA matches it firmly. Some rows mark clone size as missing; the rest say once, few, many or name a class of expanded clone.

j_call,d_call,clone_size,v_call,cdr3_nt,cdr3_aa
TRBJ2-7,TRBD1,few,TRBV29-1,TGCAGCCCGGGAGGCCCTCGTACCGGGACAGGGAACCTCTACGAGCAGTACTTC,CSPGGPRTGTGNLYEQYF
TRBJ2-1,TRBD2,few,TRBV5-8,TGTGCCAGCAGCCCAGCCGCAACTAGCGGCGCCTACAATGAGCAGTTCTTC,CASSPAATSGAYNEQFF
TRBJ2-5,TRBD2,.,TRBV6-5,TGTGCCAGCAGTCCCACGGGAGGGGTTCGAGAGACCCAGTACTTC,CASSPTGGVRETQYF
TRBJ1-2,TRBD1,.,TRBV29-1,TGCAGCGTGGATGACCGGGACAGGGAACGGTACACCTTC,CSVDDRDRERYTF
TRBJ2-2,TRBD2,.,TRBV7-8,TGTGCCAGCAGCCCGAAAGGCGGGGGGACCACCGGGGAGCTGTTTTTT,CASSPKGGGTTGELFF
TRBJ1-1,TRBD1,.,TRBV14,TGTGCCAGCAGCCAATTGGGCAGGGGGGACGCTGAAGCTTTCTTT,CASSQLGRGDAEAFF
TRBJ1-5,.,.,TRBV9,TGTGCCAGCAGCGTAGCGGGGAGTAGCAATCAGCCCCAGCATTTT,CASSVAGSSNQPQHF
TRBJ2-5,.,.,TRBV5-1,TGCGCCAGCAGCTTGGAGCGATTAGAGACCCAGTACTTC,CASSLERLETQYF
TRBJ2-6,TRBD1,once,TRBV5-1,TGCGCCAGCTCGACAGGGGCACGGTCTGGGGCCAACGTCCTGACTTTC,CASSTGARSGANVLTF
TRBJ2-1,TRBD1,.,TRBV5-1,TGCGCCAGCAGCTCCAGACAGGGGGGACAAGATGAGCAGTTCTTC,CASSSRQGGQDEQFF
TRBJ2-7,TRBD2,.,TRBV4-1,TGCGCCAGCAGCCCAGCCCCGGGACTAGCGGGAACCTACGAGCAGTACTTC,CASSPAPGLAGTYEQYF
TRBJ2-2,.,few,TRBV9,TGTGCCAGTGGAGTTGGGGCAAGCACCGGGGAGCTGTTTTTT,CASGVGASTGELFF
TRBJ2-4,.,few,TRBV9,TGTGCCAGCAGCGAGGACCCAGGGGCCACCAAAAACATTCAGTACTTC,CASSEDPGATKNIQYF